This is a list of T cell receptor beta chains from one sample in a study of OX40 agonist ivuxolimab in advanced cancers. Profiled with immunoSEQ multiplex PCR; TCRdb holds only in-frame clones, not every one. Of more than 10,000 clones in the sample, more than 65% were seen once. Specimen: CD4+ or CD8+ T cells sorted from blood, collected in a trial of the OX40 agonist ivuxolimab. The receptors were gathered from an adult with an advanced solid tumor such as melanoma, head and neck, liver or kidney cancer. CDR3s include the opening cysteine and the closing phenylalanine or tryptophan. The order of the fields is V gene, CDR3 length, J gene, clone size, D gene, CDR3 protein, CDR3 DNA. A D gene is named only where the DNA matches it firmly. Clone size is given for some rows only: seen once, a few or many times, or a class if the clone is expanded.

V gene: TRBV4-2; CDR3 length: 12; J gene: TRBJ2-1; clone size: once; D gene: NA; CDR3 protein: CASSQENDEQFF; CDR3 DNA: TGTGCCAGCAGCCAAGAGAATGATGAGCAGTTCTTC
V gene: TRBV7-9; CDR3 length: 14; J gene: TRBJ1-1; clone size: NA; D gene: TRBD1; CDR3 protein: CASSDTGVNTEAFF; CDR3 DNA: TGTGCCAGCAGCGACACAGGGGTGAACACTGAAGCTTTCTTT
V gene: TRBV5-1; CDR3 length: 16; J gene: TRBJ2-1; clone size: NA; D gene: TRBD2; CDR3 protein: CASRVGTSGASNEQFF; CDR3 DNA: TGCGCCAGCAGGGTAGGGACTAGCGGGGCCTCCAATGAGCAGTTCTTC
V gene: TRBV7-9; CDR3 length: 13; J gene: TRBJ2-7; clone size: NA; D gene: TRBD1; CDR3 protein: CASRDRGGYEQYF; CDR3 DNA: TGTGCCAGCAGAGACAGGGGGGGCTACGAGCAGTACTTC
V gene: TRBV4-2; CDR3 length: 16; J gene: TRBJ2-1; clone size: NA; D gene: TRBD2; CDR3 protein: CASSQDMASGNNEQFF; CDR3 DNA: TGTGCCAGCAGCCAAGATATGGCTAGCGGAAACAATGAGCAGTTCTTC
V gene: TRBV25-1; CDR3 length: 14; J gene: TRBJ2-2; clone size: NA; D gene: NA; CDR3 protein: CASSEDREAGELFF; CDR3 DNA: TGTGCCAGCAGTGAAGACAGGGAGGCCGGGGAGCTGTTTTTT
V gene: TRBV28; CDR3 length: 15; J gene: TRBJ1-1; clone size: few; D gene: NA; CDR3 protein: CASKRRGMANTEAFF; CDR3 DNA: TGTGCCAGCAAAAGAAGAGGGATGGCTAACACTGAAGCTTTCTTT
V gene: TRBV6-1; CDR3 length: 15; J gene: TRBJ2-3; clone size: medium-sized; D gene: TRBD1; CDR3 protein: CASSEGTGGADTQYF; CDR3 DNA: TGTGCCAGCAGTGAAGGGACAGGGGGCGCAGATACGCAGTATTTT
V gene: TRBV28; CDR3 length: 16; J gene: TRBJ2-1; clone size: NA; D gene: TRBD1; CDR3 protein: CASSRGTGVSYNEQFF; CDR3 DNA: TGTGCCAGCAGTAGGGGGACAGGGGTTTCCTACAATGAGCAGTTCTTC
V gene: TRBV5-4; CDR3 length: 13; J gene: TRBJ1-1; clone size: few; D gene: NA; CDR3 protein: CASSLPLNTEAFF; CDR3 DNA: TGTGCCAGCAGCTTGCCCTTGAACACTGAAGCTTTCTTT
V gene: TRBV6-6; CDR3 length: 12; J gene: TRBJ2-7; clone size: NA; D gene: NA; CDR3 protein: CASSYNVYEQYF; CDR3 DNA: TGTGCCAGCAGTTACAATGTCTACGAGCAGTACTTC
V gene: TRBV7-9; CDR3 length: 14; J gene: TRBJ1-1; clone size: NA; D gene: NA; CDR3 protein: CASSLSQGNTEAFF; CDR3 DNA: TGTGCCAGCAGCTTATCACAGGGCAACACTGAAGCTTTCTTT
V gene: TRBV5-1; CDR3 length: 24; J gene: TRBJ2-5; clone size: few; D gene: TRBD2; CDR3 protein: CASSFPEGQGLAVVPLASQETQYF; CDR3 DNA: TGCGCCAGCAGCTTCCCCGAGGGACAGGGACTAGCGGTAGTCCCCTTGGCCTCTCAAGAGACCCAGTACTTC
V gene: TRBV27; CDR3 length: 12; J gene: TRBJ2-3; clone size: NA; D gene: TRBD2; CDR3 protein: CGSGRNGDTQYF; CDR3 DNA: TGTGGGAGCGGGAGGAATGGAGATACGCAGTATTTT
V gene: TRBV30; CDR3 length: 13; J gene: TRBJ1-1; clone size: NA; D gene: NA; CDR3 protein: CAWRIQINTEAFF; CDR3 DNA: TGTGCCTGGAGGATTCAGATAAACACTGAAGCTTTCTTT
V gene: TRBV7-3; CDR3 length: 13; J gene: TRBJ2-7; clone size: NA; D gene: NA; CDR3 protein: CASSLGRGKEQYF; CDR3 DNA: TGTGCCAGCAGCTTGGGCCGGGGAAAGGAGCAGTACTTC
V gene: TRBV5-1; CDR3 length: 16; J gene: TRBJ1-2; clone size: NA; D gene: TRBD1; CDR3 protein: CASSPPPGQGPVGYTF; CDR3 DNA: TGCGCCAGCAGCCCACCACCGGGACAGGGGCCCGTGGGCTACACCTTC
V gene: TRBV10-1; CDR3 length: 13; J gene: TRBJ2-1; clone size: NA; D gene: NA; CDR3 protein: CASSEGGSNEQFF; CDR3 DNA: TGCGCCAGCAGTGAAGGAGGGAGCAATGAGCAGTTCTTC
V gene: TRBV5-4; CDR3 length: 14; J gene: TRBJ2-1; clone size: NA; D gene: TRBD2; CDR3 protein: CASSSLGLGGEQFF; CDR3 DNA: TGTGCCAGCAGCTCACTGGGACTAGGGGGTGAGCAGTTCTTC
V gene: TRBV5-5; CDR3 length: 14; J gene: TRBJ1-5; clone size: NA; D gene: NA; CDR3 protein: CASSFRDGNQPQHF; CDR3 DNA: TGTGCCAGCAGCTTCCGGGACGGCAATCAGCCCCAGCATTTT
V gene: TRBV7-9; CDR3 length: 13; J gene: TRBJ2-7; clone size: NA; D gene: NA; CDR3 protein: CASSGASSYEQYF; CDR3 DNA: TGTGCCAGCTCAGGGGCCAGCTCCTACGAGCAGTACTTC
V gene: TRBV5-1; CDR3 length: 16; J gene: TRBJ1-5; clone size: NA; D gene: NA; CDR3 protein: CASSLTGPYSNQPQHF; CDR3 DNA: TGCGCCAGCAGCTTGACAGGGCCATATAGCAATCAGCCCCAGCATTTT
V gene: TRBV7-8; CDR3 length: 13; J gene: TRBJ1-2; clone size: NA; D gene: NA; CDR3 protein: CASSFGWGGGGTF; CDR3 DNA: TGTGCCAGCAGCTTCGGGTGGGGCGGCGGGGGCACCTTC
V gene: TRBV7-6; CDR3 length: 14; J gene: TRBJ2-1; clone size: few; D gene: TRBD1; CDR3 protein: CASSLYTGGAESFF; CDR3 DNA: TGTGCCAGCAGCCTCTACACAGGGGGCGCTGAGTCGTTCTTC
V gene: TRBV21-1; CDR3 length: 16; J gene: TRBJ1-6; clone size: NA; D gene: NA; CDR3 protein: CASSKVRKWAEAPLHF; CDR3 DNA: TGTGCCAGCAGCAAAGTTAGAAAATGGGCCGAAGCACCCCTCCACTTT
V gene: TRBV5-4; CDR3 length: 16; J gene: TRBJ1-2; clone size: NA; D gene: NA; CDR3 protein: CASSPPVERSDRGYTF; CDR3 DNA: TGTGCCAGCAGCCCCCCGGTAGAGAGGTCGGACCGGGGCTACACCTTC
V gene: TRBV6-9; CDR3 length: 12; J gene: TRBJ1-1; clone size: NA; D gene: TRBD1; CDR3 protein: CASRAGGTEAFF; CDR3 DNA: TGTGCCAGCAGGGCAGGGGGCACTGAAGCTTTCTTT
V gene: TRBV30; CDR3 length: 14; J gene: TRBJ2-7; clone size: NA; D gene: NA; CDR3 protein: CAWSVRGFVYEQYF; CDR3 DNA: TGTGCCTGGAGTGTACGAGGGTTCGTGTACGAGCAGTACTTC
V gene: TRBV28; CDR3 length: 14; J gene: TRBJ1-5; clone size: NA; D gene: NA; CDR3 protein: CASSFLGARQPQHF; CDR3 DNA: TGTGCCAGCAGTTTTCTGGGGGCCCGTCAGCCCCAGCATTTT
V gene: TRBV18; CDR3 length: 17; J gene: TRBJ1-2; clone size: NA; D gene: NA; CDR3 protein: CASSEKTGSSWLHGYTF; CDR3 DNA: TGTGCCAGCTCAGAAAAGACAGGTTCTTCGTGGCTGCATGGCTACACCTTC
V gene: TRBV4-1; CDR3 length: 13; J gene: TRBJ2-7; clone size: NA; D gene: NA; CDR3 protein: CASSHDRTYEQYF; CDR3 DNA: TGCGCCAGCAGCCATGACCGAACCTACGAGCAGTACTTC
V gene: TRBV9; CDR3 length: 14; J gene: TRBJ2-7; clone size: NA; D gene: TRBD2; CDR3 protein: CASSGSSGSYEQYF; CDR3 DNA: TGTGCCAGCAGCGGATCTAGCGGGAGTTACGAGCAGTACTTC
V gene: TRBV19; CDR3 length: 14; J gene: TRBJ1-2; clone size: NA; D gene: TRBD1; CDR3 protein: CATQLTGGIYGYTF; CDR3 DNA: TGTGCCACCCAACTCACAGGGGGCATTTATGGCTACACCTTC
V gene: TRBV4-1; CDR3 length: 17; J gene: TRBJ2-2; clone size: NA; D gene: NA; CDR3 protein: CASSQDRRGRNTGELFF; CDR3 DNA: TGCGCCAGCAGCCAAGACCGGCGGGGGCGGAACACCGGGGAGCTGTTTTTT
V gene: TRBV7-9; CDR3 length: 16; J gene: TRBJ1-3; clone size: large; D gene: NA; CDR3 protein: CASSSSDGSSGNTIYF; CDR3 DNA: TGTGCCAGCAGCTCCTCCGACGGCAGCTCTGGAAACACCATATATTTT
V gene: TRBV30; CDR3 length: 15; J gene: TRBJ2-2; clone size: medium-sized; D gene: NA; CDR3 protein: CAWSYRVLNTGELFF; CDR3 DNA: TGTGCCTGGAGTTACAGGGTACTCAACACCGGGGAGCTGTTTTTT
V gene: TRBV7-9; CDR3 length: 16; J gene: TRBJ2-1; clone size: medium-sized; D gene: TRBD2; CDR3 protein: CASSLALAGARNEQFF; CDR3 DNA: TGTGCCAGCAGCTTAGCCTTAGCGGGAGCTAGGAATGAGCAGTTCTTC
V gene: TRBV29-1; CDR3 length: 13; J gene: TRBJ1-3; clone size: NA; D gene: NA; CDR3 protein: CSVEFGPGNTIYF; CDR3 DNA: TGCAGCGTTGAATTTGGACCTGGAAACACCATATATTTT
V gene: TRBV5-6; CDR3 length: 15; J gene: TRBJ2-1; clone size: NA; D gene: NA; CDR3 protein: CASSFKTGRAGEQFF; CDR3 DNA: TGTGCCAGCAGCTTTAAGACAGGCAGGGCTGGTGAGCAGTTCTTC
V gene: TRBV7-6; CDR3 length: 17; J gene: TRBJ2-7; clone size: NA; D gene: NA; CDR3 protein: CASSLGGPGIPSYEQYF; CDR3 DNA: TGTGCCAGCAGCTTAGGGGGACCCGGGATCCCCAGCTACGAGCAGTACTTC
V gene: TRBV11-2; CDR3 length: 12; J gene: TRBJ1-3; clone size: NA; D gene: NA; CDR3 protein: CASSLDGNTIYF; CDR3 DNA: TGTGCCAGCAGCTTAGATGGAAACACCATATATTTT
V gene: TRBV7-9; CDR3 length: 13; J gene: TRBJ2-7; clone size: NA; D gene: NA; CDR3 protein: CATSLRTSYEQYF; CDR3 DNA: TGTGCCACTTCATTACGAACCTCCTACGAGCAGTACTTC
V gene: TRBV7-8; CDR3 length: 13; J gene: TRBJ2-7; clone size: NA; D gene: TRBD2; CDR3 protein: CASSWDYSYEQYF; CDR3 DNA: TGTGCCAGCAGCTGGGACTACTCCTACGAGCAGTACTTC
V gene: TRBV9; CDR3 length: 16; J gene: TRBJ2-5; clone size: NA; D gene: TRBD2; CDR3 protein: CASSSGLADNQETQYF; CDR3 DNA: TGTGCCAGCAGCTCCGGACTAGCGGATAATCAAGAGACCCAGTACTTC
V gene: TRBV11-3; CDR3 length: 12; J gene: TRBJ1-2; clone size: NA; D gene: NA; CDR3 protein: CASSTRGYGYTF; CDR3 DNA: TGTGCCAGCAGCACACGGGGGTATGGCTACACCTTC
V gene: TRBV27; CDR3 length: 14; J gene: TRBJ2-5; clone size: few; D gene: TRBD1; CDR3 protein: CASSLDRGQETQYF; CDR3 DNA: TGTGCCAGCAGTTTAGACAGGGGGCAAGAGACCCAGTACTTC
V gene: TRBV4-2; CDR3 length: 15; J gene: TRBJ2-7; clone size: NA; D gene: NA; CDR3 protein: CASSQTGLPSYEQYF; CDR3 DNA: TGTGCCAGCAGCCAAACTGGTCTCCCCTCCTACGAGCAGTACTTC
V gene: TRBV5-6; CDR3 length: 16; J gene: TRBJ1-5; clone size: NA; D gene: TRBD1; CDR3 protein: CASSYWTGANGQPQHF; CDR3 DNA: TGTGCCAGCAGCTACTGGACAGGGGCGAATGGGCAGCCCCAGCATTTT
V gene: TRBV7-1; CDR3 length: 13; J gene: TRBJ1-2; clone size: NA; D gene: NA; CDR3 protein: CASSLGGGGGYTF; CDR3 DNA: TGTGCCAGCAGCTTAGGGGGAGGCGGAGGCTACACCTTC
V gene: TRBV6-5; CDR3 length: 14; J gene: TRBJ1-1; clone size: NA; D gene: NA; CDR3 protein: CASGISEGNTEAFF; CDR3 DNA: TGTGCCAGCGGAATCAGCGAGGGGAACACTGAAGCTTTCTTT
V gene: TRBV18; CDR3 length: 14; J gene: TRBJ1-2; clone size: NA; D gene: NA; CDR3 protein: CASSPPSCGCGYTF; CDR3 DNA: TGTGCCAGCTCACCACCGTCTTGTGGTTGTGGCTACACCTTC
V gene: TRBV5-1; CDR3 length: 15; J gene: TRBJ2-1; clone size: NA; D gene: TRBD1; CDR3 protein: CASRTGSYTGNEQFF; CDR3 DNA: TGCGCCAGCAGGACAGGGTCATATACGGGCAATGAGCAGTTCTTC
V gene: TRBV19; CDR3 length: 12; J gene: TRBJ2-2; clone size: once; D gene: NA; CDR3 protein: CASSIGTGELFF; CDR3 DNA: TGTGCCAGTAGTATAGGGACCGGGGAGCTGTTTTTT
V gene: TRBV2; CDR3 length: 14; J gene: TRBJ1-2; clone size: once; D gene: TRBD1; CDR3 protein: CASSGQGLDYGYTF; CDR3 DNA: TGTGCCAGCAGCGGACAGGGACTAGACTATGGCTACACCTTC
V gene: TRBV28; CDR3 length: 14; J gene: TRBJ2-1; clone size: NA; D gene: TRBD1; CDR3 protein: CASSLEQGADEQFF; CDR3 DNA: TGTGCCAGCAGTTTAGAACAGGGGGCGGACGAGCAGTTCTTC
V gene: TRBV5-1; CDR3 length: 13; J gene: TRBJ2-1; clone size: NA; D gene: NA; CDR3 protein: CASSWRGPGEQFF; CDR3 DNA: TGCGCCAGCAGCTGGAGGGGCCCGGGGGAGCAGTTCTTC
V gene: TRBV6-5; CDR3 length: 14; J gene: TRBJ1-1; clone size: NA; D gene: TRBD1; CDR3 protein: CASAATGFGTEAFF; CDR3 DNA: TGTGCCAGCGCTGCGACAGGGTTTGGTACTGAAGCTTTCTTT
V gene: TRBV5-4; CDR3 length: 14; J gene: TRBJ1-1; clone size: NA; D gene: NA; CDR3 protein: CASSFKGGNTEAFF; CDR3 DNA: TGTGCCAGCAGCTTTAAGGGGGGAAACACTGAAGCTTTCTTT
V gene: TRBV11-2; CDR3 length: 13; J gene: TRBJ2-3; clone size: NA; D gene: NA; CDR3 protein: CASSFPNTDTQYF; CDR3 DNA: TGTGCCAGCAGCTTTCCTAACACAGATACGCAGTATTTT
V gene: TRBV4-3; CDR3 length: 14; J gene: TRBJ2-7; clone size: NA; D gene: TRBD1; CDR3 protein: CASSLRDRGPEQYF; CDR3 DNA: TGCGCCAGCAGCCTCCGGGACAGGGGGCCCGAGCAGTACTTC